These T cell receptor beta chains were read from a single sample in a study of naive and memory T cell subsets. TCRdb reprocessed the UMI-ligation and nested PCR reads with MiXCR, giving one entry per CDR3 protein. The sample comprises 35,000 to 40,000 distinct CDR3 sequences, approximately 10% of which are singletons, and around 3.9% rests with the top ten. The starting material was skin, obtained from a tuberculin skin test site. The source of these receptors is an adult in good health. CDR3s leave out the opening cysteine and the closing phenylalanine or tryptophan.

>13|TRBV5-4
ASSPPGARQETQY
>13|TRBV11-2
ASSPGLGKGQPQH
>10|TRBV5-1
ASSSQGTEQF
>14|TRBV11-2
ASSLSPSGGFYEQY
>12|TRBV12-3/TRBV12-4
ASSQGAGANVLT
>15|TRBV4-2
ASSGRFSGGGTGELF
>13|TRBV6-1
ASSEGGYSNQPQH
>11|TRBV11-2
ASSQTEGAEQY
>13|TRBV25-1
ASSEYEGLGAEAF
>13|TRBV12-3/TRBV12-4
ASSFDRGSYNEQF
>14|TRBV5-6
ASTPFGGTGANVLT
>12|TRBV7-2
ASSRGGILDEQY
>11|TRBV20-1
SAQSGTYAEAF
>10|TRBV20-1
SARTAAYEQY
>14|TRBV18
ASSPRTGDPPQPQH
>13|TRBV4-2
ASSYGLAGAYEQY